The 17 T cell receptor beta chains reported below all come from one sample, sequenced in a study of regulatory T cells in long-lasting Graves disease. The time point here: persistent/refractory GD, antithyroid drugs over 5 years with positive TRAb. PBMCs provided the RNA from which the TCR library was made. Building the TCR beta libraries relied on iRepertoire HTBI primers, and CDR3 regions underwent Arm-PCR. TCRdb analysed the multiplex PCR reads with MiXCR anew, one entry per CDR3 protein. The table lists some 340,000 distinct CDR3 sequences, 20% to 25% of them singletons. The material sequenced was peripheral blood mononuclear cells (PBMCs), taken when the disease was refractory, from a patient treated with antithyroid drugs. These receptors were obtained from a middle-aged woman with Graves disease.

This clonotype was counted at least ten times. The chain is built from TRBV6-1 and TRBJ1-5; D is unresolved. This CDR3 region has 13 residues. V lost 4 bases, J lost 6 bases, and 10 bases lay in between. CDR1 and CDR2 from the germline V gene are MNHNS and SASEGT. The CDR3 DNA is TGTGCCAGCAGTGCTTCGGACGGTCAGCCCCAGCATTTT. This encodes CASSASDGQPQHF.

This clonotype has only a few counts. The chain combines TRBV10-3 with TRBJ1-3, with 7 bases that match TRBD1. Trimming took 6 bases from V and 0 from J; bases not matched to a gene: 5. This CDR3 has 15 residues. Per germline, CDR1 ENHRY and CDR2 SYGVKD. CDR3 loop: CAIREGQNSGNTIYF. The CDR3 DNA is TGTGCCATCAGGGAGGGACAGAACTCTGGAAACACCATATATTTT.

The chain carries TRBV4-1 and TRBJ2-1, with TRBD2 matching 8 bases. V lost 3 bases, J lost 5 bases, and 3 bases stayed unmatched. This CDR3 contains 14 residues. Germline V gene lookup returns CDR1 MGHRA and CDR2 YSYEKL. CDR3 region: CASSHREGDNEQFF. CDR3 coding DNA: TGCGCCAGCAGCCACCGGGAGGGAGACAATGAGCAGTTCTTC.

A few counts support this clonotype. CDR3 sequence (DNA): TGTGCCAGCAGCTTAGCGGGGTGGGCTAGCGGCGGCGAGACCCAGTACTTC. Amino acid sequence: CASSLAGWASGGETQYF. The V gene is TRBV13, the J gene TRBJ2-5; the match to TRBD2 covers 7 bases. Unmatched junction bases numbered 13, after V lost 1 base and J lost 5 bases. This CDR3 comprises 17 residues. CDR1 is PRHDT and CDR2 is FYEKMQ in the germline V gene (reference sequence).

The chain links TRBV19 to TRBJ1-6, with a tentative D call TRBD1 (6 bases). Germline CDR1 LNHDA, CDR2 SQIVND (reference sequence). V was cut by 3 bases and J by 10 bases, with 19 bases left in between. This CDR3 spans 16 amino acids. Here the CDR3 reads CASSILWTASNSPLHF. The CDR3 DNA reads as TGTGCCAGTAGTATTCTCTGGACAGCGTCGAACTCACCCCTCCACTTT.

Comments on this clonotype: This could be a read error, since a much larger clone is one nucleotide away. The CDR3 DNA follows: TGCAGCATTAGAGGGCAGGCTTCGAACACTGAAGCTTTCTTT. It codes for CSIRGQASNTEAFF. The chain joins TRBV29-1 to TRBJ1-1; the D is unclear. The V gene's germline CDR1 is SQVTM and CDR2 ANQGSEA. This CDR3 region has 14 residues. Deletions cut 8 bases from V and 1 base from J, with 17 bases between.

This clonotype was seen repeatedly, ten times or more. The chain links TRBV27 to TRBJ1-6, with D possibly matching TRBD1 (5 bases). The length of the CDR3 is 15 residues. In germline, CDR1 is MNHEY, CDR2 SMNVEV (reference sequence). Trimming removed 6 bases at V and 10 bases at J, with 19 bases between. In DNA form, the CDR3 reads TGTGCCAGCAGCCCCAGCCAGGGAAGGGGATCACCCCTCCACTTT. Encoded protein: CASSPSQGRGSPLHF.

The genes are TRBV2 and TRBJ1-2; tentative D call: TRBD1 (5 bases). The CDR3 sequence is 15 residues long. Germline V gene data show CDR1 as SNHLY and CDR2 as FYNNEI. The V and J ends lost 6 bases and 7 bases respectively, with 21 bases between them. CDR3 sequence reads: CASSPGEGRLSGYTF. In nucleotides, the CDR3 is TGTGCCAGCAGCCCGGGGGAGGGGCGTTTAAGTGGCTACACCTTC.

This clonotype was seen just once. CDR3 DNA sequence: TGCGCCAGCAGCCAAGGTCCCCCGAGCGTGGGGAGGGGTGAAAAACTGTTTTTT. Residues: CASSQGPPSVGRGEKLFF. The chain employs TRBV4-1 and TRBJ1-4; a weak D match, TRBD1 (5 bases). The CDR3 is made up of 18 amino acids. CDR1 is MGHRA, CDR2 YSYEKL, per germline. Trimming stripped 1 base from V and 7 bases from J, with 22 bases between.

This clonotype was observed many times. This chain links TRBV11-2 with TRBJ2-5; 9 bases match TRBD2. The V gene end was trimmed by 1 base and the J gene end by 9 bases; junction bases not matched to a gene: 3. CDR3 length equals 13 residues. CDR1 is SGHAT and CDR2 is FQNNGV in the germline V gene. Here the CDR3 DNA reads TGTGCCAGCAGCTTAGTACTAGCGGGTTCCCAGTACTTC. This gives the protein CASSLVLAGSQYF.

This clonotype was seen a handful of times. The chain links TRBV7-8 to TRBJ1-5; a possible D gene is TRBD1 (6 bases). The germline V and J ends were trimmed by 5 bases and 4 bases, with 18 bases remaining between them. Germline V gene sequence: CDR1 SGHVS, CDR2 FQNEAQ. The CDR3 has 16 amino acids. CDR3 amino acids: CASSITHGGANQPQHF. DNA of the CDR3: TGTGCCAGCAGCATAACCCACGGGGGGGCGAATCAGCCCCAGCATTTT.

This clonotype was seen more than once but under ten times. This chain joins TRBV15 and TRBJ2-7; TRBD1 aligns across 7 bases. Germline CDR1 reads LNHNV; CDR2 reads YYDKDF (reference sequence). The V gene end was trimmed by 4 bases and the J gene end by 4 bases; junction bases not matched to a gene: 22. This CDR3 contains 19 residues. In DNA, the CDR3 is TGTGCCACCAGCAAAGGCGACAGGGATGTCTTCAGCCCCCTTTACGAGCAGTACTTC. Amino acids: CATSKGDRDVFSPLYEQYF.

This clonotype was seen only a few times. The CDR3 DNA sequence: TGTGCCAGCAGCTTAGTGTCACAGGGGAAAGCCTACGAGCAGTACTTC. This encodes CASSLVSQGKAYEQYF. The J gene is TRBJ2-7, the V gene TRBV7-2; 7 nucleotides agree with TRBD1. This CDR3 region has 16 residues. Germline values: CDR1 SGHTA, CDR2 FQGNSA. Losses at the gene ends were 1 base for V and 2 bases for J; bases not matched to a gene: 8.

Ten or more counts support this clonotype. This sequence joins TRBV29-1 and TRBJ2-5, with TRBD1 identical over 7 bases. Germline CDR1 reads SQVTM; CDR2 reads ANQGSEA. Trimming cost V 6 bases and J 5 bases; bases outside gene matches: 9. The CDR3 has 13 amino acids. The CDR3 bases are TGCAGCGTAGTTCAGGGGGTTGTGGAGACCCAGTACTTC. Its translation: CSVVQGVVETQYF. Drawing the rest from reference TRBV29-1 and TRBJ2-5, the complete variable domain is SAVISQKPSRDICQRGTSLTIQCQVDSQVTMMFWYRQQPGQSLTLIATANQGSEATYESGFVIDKFPISRPNLTFSTLTVSNMSPEDSSIYLCSVVQGVVETQYFGPGTRLLVL.

This chain joins TRBV7-2 and TRBJ2-2, with 14 bases fitting TRBD2. After removal of 5 bases from V and 5 bases from J, the junction contained 13 bases not matched to a gene. The germline CDR1 and CDR2 sequences are SGHTA and FQGNSA. This CDR3 has 19 amino acids. Here the CDR3 DNA reads TGTGCCAGCAGCCCTCCCCTGCGACTAGCGGGAGGGCCGACCGGGGAGCTGTTTTTT. Amino acids: CASSPPLRLAGGPTGELFF.

This clonotype showed up many times. The rearrangement links TRBV10-3 to TRBJ1-1, with D possibly matching TRBD1 (6 bases). This CDR3 is built from 13 residues. Germline V CDR1 and CDR2: ENHRY, SYGVKD. With 10 bases removed from V and 7 bases from J, the gap between germline ends came to 19 bases. CDR3 protein: CATNRDLIYEAFF. CDR3 coding DNA: TGTGCCACCAACAGGGACCTCATCTATGAAGCTTTCTTT.

This clonotype has just a few counts. The rearrangement uses TRBV7-9 and TRBJ2-7; 11 bases are shared with TRBD2. The CDR3 is made up of 18 amino acids. Trimming took 6 bases from V and 0 from J; bases not matched to a gene: 13. The germline gives CDR1 SEHNR, CDR2 FQNEAQ (reference sequence). The CDR3 reads CASSSGATGLAGSYEQYF. The CDR3 DNA sequence: TGTGCCAGCAGTTCTGGGGCCACCGGACTAGCGGGCTCCTACGAGCAGTACTTC.